This TCR beta chain was recovered during a study of T cell responses to AZD1222 COVID-19 vaccine. As for the study in general: Second-dose intervals of approximately 4 or approximately 12 weeks were pooled. Findings and caveats of the study: The study reported that nearly half of spike-specific TCRs target unmutated variant regions. Only after the peak T cell response were repertoires sampled. The study identified only five or six AZD1222 recipients as seropositive at baseline.

Per the germline V gene, CDR1 is LGHNA and CDR2 is YNFKEQ. V shed 8 bases, J shed 2 bases, and the junction held 8 bases outside the gene matches. This CDR3 region has 16 residues. About this clone: The target antigen is unknown.

The table came from immunoSEQ multiplex PCR; TCRdb's copy has only in-frame clones and leaves some out. The data hold about 150,000 clones, with 90% observed a single time. The receptor was derived from an adult in good health. The sequences come from peripheral blood, collected on day 0 of AZD1222 vaccination. This chain uses TRBV4-2 with TRBJ2-2; 10 bases are shared with TRBD2. This chain's CDR3 is CASLESGRGNTGELFF. CDR3 DNA: TGTGCCAGCTTGGAAAGCGGGAGGGGTAACACCGGGGAGCTGTTTTTT.